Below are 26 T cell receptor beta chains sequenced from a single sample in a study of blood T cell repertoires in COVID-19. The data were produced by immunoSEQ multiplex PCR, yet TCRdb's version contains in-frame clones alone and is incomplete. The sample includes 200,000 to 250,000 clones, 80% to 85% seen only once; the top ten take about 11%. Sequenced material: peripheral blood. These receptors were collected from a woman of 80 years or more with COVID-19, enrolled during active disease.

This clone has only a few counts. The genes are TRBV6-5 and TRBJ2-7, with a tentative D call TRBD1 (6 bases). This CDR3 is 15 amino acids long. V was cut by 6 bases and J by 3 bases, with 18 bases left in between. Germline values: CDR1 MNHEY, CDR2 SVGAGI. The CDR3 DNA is TGTGCCAGCAGCCCCAGGGGAGATGATGGCTACGAGCAGTACTTC. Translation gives CASSPRGDDGYEQYF.

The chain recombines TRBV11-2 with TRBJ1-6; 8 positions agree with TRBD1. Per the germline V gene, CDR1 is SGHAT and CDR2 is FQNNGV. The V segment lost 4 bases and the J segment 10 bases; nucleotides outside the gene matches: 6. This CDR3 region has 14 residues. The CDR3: CASSSQRQGSPLHF. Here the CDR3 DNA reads TGTGCCAGCAGCTCCCAACGACAGGGGTCACCCCTCCACTTT. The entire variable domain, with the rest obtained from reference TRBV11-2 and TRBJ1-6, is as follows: EAGVAQSPRYKIIEKRQSVAFWCNPISGHATLYWYQQILGQGPKLLIQFQNNGVVDDSQLPKDRFSAERLKGVDSTLKIQPAKLEDSAVYLCASSSQRQGSPLHFGNGTRLTVT.

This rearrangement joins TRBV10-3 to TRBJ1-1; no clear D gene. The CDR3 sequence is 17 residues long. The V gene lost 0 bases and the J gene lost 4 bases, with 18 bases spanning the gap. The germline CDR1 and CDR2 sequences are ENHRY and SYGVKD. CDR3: CAISESQADSIFTEAFF. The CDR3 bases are TGTGCCATCAGTGAGTCCCAGGCCGATTCGATCTTCACTGAAGCTTTCTTT.

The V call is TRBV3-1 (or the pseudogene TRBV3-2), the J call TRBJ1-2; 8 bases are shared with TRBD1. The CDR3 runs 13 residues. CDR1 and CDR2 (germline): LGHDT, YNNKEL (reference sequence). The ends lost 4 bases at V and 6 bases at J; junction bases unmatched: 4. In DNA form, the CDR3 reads TGTGCCAGCAGCCCCAGGGGGCAGGATGGCTACACCTTC. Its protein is CASSPRGQDGYTF.

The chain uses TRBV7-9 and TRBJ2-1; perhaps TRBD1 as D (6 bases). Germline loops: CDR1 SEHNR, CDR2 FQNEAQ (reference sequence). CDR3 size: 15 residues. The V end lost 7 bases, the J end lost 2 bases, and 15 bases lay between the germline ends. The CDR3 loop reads CASNVPGQTYNEQFF. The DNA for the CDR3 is TGTGCCAGCAACGTTCCGGGACAAACCTACAATGAGCAGTTCTTC.

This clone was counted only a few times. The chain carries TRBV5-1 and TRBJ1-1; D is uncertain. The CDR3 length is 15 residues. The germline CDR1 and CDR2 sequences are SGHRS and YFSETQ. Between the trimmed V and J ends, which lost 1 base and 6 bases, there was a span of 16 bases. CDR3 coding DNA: TGCGCCAGCAGCTTGATAGGCGGAATTATGTCTGAAGCTTTCTTT. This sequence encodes CASSLIGGIMSEAFF.

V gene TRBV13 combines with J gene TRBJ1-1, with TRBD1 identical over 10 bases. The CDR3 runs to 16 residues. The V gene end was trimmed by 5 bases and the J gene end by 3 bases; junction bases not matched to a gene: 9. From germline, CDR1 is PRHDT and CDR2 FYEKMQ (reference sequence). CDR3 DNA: TGTGCCAGCAGCCTACGGGACAGGGGCCGTTACACTGAAGCTTTCTTT. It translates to CASSLRDRGRYTEAFF.

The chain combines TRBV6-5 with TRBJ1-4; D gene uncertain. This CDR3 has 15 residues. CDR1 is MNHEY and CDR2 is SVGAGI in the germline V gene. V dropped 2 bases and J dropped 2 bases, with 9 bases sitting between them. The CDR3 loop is CASSYAGATNEKLFF. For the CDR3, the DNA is TGTGCCAGCAGTTACGCGGGTGCGACTAATGAAAAACTGTTTTTT.

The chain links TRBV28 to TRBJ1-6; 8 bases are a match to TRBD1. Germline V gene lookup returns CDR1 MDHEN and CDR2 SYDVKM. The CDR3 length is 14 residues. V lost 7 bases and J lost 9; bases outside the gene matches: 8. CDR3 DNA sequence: TGTGCCAGCACCCCTGGGACAGGCCTTTCACCCCTCCACTTT. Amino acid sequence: CASTPGTGLSPLHF. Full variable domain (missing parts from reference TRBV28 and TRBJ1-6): DVKVTQSSRYLVKRTGEKVFLECVQDMDHENMFWYRQDPGLGLRLIYFSYDVKMKEKGDIPEGYSVSREKKERFSLILESASTNQTSMYLCASTPGTGLSPLHFGNGTRLTVT.

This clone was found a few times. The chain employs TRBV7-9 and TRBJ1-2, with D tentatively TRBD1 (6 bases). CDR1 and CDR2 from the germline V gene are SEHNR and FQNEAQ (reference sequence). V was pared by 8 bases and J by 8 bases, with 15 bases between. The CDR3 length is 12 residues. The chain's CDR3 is CASHRARDGYTF. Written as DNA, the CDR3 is TGTGCCAGCCACAGGGCGCGTGACGGCTACACCTTC.

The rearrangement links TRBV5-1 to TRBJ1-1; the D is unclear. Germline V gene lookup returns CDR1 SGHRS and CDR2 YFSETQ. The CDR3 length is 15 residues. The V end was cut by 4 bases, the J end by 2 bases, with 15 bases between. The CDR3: CASSLELLYNTEAFF. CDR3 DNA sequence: TGCGCCAGCAGCCTAGAACTACTATATAACACTGAAGCTTTCTTT. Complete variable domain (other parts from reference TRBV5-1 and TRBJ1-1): KAGVTQTPRYLIKTRGQQVTLSCSPISGHRSVSWYQQTPGQGLQFLFEYFSETQRNKGNFPGRFSGRQFSNSRSEMNVSTLELGDSALYLCASSLELLYNTEAFFGQGTRLTVV.

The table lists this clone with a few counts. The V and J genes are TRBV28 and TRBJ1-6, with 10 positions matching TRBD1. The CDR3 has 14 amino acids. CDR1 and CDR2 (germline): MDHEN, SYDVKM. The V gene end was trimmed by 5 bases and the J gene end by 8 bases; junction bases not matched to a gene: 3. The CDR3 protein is CASSRGQGYSPLHF. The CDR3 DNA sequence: TGTGCCAGCAGTAGGGGACAGGGGTATTCACCCCTCCACTTT.

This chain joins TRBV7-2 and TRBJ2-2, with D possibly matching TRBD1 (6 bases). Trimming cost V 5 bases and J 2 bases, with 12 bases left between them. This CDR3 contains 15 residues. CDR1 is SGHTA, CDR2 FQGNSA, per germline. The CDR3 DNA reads TGTGCCAGCAGCGTCGGACAGACCAACACCGGGGAGCTGTTTTTT. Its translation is CASSVGQTNTGELFF.

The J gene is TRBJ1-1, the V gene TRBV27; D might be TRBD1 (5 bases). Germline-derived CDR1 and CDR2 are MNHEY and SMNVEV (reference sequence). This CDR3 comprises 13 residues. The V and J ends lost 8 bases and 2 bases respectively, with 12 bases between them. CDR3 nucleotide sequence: TGTGCCAGCCGGGGGACGAAAAACACTGAAGCTTTCTTT. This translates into CASRGTKNTEAFF.

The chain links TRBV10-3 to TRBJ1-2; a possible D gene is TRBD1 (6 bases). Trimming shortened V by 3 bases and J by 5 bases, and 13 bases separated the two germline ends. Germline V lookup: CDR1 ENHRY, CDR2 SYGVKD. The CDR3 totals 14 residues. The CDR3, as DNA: TGTGCCATCAGTGACTACGGACAGCCTTATGGCTACACCTTC. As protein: CAISDYGQPYGYTF.

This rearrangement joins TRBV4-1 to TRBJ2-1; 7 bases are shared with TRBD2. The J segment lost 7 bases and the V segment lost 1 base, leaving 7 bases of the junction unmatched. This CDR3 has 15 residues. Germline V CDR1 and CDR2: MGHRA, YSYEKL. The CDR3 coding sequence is TGCGCCAGCAGCCAAGTCTGGGGACTACGGAATGAGCAGTTCTTC. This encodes CASSQVWGLRNEQFF.

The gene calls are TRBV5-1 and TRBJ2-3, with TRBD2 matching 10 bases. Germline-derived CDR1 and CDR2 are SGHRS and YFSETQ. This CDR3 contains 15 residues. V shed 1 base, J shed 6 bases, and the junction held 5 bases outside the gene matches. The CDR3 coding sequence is TGCGCCAGCAGCTTGAGCGGGGGGGCGGTGGATACGCAGTATTTT. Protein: CASSLSGGAVDTQYF.

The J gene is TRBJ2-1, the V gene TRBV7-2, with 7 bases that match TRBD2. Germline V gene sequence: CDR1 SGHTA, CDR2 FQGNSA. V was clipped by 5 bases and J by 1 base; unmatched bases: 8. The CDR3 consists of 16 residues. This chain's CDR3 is CASSPQRGPSYNEQFF. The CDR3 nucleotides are TGTGCCAGCAGCCCTCAGCGGGGCCCTTCCTACAATGAGCAGTTCTTC.

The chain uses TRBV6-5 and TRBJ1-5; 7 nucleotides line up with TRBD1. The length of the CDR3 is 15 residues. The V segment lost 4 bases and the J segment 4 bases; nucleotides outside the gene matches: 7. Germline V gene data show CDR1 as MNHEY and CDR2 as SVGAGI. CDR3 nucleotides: TGTGCCAGCAGTTCAAACTTACAGGGGAATCAGCCCCAGCATTTT. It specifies CASSSNLQGNQPQHF.

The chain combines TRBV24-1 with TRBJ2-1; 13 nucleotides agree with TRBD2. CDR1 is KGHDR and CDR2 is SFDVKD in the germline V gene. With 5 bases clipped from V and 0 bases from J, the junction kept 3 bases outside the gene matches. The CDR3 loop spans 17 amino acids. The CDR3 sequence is CATSGTSGGASYNEQFF. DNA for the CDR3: TGTGCCACCAGTGGCACTAGCGGGGGGGCCTCCTACAATGAGCAGTTCTTC.

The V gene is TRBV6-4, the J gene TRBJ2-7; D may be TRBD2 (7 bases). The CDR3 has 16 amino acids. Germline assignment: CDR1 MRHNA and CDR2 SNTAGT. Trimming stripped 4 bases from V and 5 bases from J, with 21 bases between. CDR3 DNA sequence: TGTGCCAGCAGTGTACGGCGGGGGCCCTCTCTTAACGAGCAGTACGTC. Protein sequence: CASSVRRGPSLNEQYV.

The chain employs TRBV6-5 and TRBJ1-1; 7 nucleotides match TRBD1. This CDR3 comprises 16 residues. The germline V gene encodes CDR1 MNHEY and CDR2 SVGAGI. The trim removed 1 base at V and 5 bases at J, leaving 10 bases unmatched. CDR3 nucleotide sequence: TGTGCCAGCAGTTACTATTTAAGACAGGGCGAAACTGAAGCTTTCTTT. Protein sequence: CASSYYLRQGETEAFF.

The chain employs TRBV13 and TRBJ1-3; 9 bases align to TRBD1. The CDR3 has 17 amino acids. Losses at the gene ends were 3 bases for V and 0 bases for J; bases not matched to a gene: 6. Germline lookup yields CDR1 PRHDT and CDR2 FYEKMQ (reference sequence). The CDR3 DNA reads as TGTGCCAGCAGCTTGCGGACAGGGGCCGTCTCTGGAAACACCATATATTTT. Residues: CASSLRTGAVSGNTIYF.

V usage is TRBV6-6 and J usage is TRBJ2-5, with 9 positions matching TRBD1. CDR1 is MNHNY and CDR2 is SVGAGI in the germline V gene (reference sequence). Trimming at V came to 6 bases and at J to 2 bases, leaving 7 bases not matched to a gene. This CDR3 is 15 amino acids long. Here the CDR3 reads CASSRGTGLQETQYF. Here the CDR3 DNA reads TGTGCCAGCAGCCGGGGGACAGGGCTACAAGAGACCCAGTACTTC.

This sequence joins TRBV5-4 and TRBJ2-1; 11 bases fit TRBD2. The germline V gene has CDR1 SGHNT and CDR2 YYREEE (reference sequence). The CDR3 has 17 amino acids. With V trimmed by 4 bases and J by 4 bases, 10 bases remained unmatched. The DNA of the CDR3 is TGTGCCAGCAGCCCTACTAGCGGGGGCCCTGGGTACAATGAGCAGTTCTTC. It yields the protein CASSPTSGGPGYNEQFF.

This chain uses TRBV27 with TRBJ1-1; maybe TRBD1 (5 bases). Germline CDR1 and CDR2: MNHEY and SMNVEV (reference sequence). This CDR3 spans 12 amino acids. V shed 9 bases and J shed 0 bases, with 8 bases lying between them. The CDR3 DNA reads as TGTGCCAGGGGACTCATGAACACTGAAGCTTTCTTT. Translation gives CARGLMNTEAFF.